This T cell receptor beta chain was sequenced in a study of CD8 T cells in Susac syndrome. Sequencing of TCR beta covered CD8+ and CD4+ T cells obtained from blood. Healthy donors served as age- and sex-matched controls. Negative isolation was applied to CD8+ and CD4+ T cells, and FACS enrichment was applied to TEMRA cells. This CDR3 contains 14 residues. Trimming cost V 5 bases and J 8 bases; bases outside gene matches: 11. CDR1 and CDR2 (germline): SEHNR, FQNEAQ (reference sequence). Reverse transcription used roughly 0.45 to 1 ug RNA and random hexamers. Amplification of TCR beta CDR3 by immunoSEQ multiplex PCR spanned 54 Vbeta and 13 Jbeta. MiXCR was run by TCRdb on the immunoSEQ multiplex PCR reads, yielding one entry per CDR3 protein. The sample includes over 15,000 distinct CDR3 sequences, 95% of them seen just once.

The sample consisted of CD8+ T cells from PBMCs. The chain combines TRBV7-9 with TRBJ1-1; 7 nucleotides match TRBD1. This TCR derives from a human donor in good health. The CDR3 loop is CASSTSGTEREAFF. CDR3 coding DNA: TGTGCCAGCAGCACTTCCGGGACAGAAAGAGAAGCTTTCTTT.